The present entry profiles one T cell receptor beta chain with its context. The data derive from a study of CD8 T cells in Susac syndrome. CDR3 length equals 14 residues. Germline CDR1 and CDR2: SGHNT and YYREEE (reference sequence). Germline trimming cut 4 bases from V and 4 bases from J; bases unmatched to any gene: 5. Reverse transcription of roughly 0.5 to 1 ug RNA was carried out with random hexamers. TCRdb re-called the immunoSEQ multiplex PCR reads through MiXCR, storing one row per CDR3 protein. The sample records hundreds of thousands of distinct CDR3 sequences, 75% to 90% being singletons. The receptor was isolated from a human donor with multiple sclerosis. Sequencing was performed on CD8+ T cells from PBMCs. V is TRBV5-4 and J is TRBJ2-3, with 8 positions matching TRBD1. CDR3 bases: TGTGCCAGCAGCCCGACGGACAGGGCAGATACGCAGTATTTT. It encodes CASSPTDRADTQYF. Filled out from reference TRBV5-4 and TRBJ2-3, the complete variable domain reads ETGVTQSPTHLIKTRGQQVTLRCSSQSGHNTVSWYQQALGQGPQFIFQYYREEENGRGNFPPRFSGLQFPNYSSELNVNALELDDSALYLCASSPTDRADTQYFGPGTRLTVL.